This T cell receptor beta chain appears in the sequencing data of a study of T cells in Graves' hyperthyroidism and ophthalmopathy. This CDR3 region has 11 residues. With 4 bases removed from V and 7 bases from J, the gap between germline ends came to 10 bases. Germline V gene lookup returns CDR1 GTSNPN and CDR2 SVGIG (reference sequence). From RNA transcripts, TCR beta CDR3 regions were amplified. First-round RT-PCR with HTBI primers amplified the TCR CDR3 region. TCRdb called the multiplex PCR reads again in MiXCR, with one record for every CDR3 protein. This table has approximately 570,000 distinct CDR3 sequences, about 20% appearing once. This clonotype was seen more than once but under ten times. This may come from a read error, since a much larger clone is one base off. Enrolled ophthalmopathy patients presented with a Clinical Activity Score of at least 3, a NOSPECS grade of at least 4, and disease duration under 3 months.

V gene TRBV30 combines with J gene TRBJ1-1; D perhaps matches TRBD1 (5 bases). Sequenced: blood. The clonotype originates from a man aged 40-55 years with Graves' ophthalmopathy. The CDR3 nucleotides are TGTGCCTGGATAAGGGGAATTGAAGCTTTCTTT. Protein: CAWIRGIEAFF.